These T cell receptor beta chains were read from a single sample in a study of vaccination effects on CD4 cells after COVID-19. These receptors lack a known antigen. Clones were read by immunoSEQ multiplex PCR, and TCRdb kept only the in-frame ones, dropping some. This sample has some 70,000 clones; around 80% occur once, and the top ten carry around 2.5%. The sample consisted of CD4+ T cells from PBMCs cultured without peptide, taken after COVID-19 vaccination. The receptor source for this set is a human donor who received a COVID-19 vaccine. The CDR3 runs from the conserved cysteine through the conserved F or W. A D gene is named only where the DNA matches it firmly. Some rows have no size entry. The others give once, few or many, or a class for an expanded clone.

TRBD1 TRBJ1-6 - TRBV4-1 TGCGCCAGCAGCCAAGATGATACAGGGGTTAATTCACCCCTCCACTTT CASSQDDTGVNSPLHF
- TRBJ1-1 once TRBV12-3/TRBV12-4 TGTGCCAGCAGTTTTAACAAAAACACTGAAGCTTTCTTT CASSFNKNTEAFF
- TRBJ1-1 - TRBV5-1 TGCGCCAGCAGTCAGAACTTGAACACTGAAGCTTTCTTT CASSQNLNTEAFF
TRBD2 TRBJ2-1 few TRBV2 TGTGCCAGCTCCCGGGGGGGCAATGAGCAGTTCTTC CASSRGGNEQFF
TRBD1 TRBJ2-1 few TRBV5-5 TGTGCCAGCAGCGCGGTACAGGGGTTCTCCTACAATGAGCAGTTCTTC CASSAVQGFSYNEQFF
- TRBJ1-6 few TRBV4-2 TGTGCCAGCAGCCCAAGCGGGACATTACTTTCACCCCTCCACTTT CASSPSGTLLSPLHF
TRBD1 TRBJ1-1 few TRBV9 TGTGCCAGCAGCGGATTGACAGGGTTGAACACTGAAGCTTTCTTT CASSGLTGLNTEAFF
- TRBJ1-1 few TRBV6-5 TGTGCCAGCAGTTATCTAGGGAGGGGGAAAAACACTGAAGCTTTCTTT CASSYLGRGKNTEAFF
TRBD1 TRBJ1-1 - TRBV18 TGTGCCAGCTCGTTCCAGGGGGGAAGCACTGAAGCTTTCTTT CASSFQGGSTEAFF
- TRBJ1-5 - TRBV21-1 TGTGCCAGCAGCAACCGGGACCACGGGAATCAGCCCCAGCATTTT CASSNRDHGNQPQHF
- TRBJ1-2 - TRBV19 TGTGCCAGTAGTATAGATGGACAGTACTATGGCTACACCTTC CASSIDGQYYGYTF